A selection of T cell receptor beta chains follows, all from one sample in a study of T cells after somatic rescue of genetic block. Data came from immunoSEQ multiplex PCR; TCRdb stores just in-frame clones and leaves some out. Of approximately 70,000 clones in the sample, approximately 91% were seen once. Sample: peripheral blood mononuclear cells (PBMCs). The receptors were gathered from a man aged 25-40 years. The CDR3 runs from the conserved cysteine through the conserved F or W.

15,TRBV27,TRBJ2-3,CASSLTAGPRDTQYF
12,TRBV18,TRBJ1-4,CASSPNLGTLFF
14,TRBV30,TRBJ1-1,CAWSRQLINTEAFF
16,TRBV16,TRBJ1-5,CASSQSPGYSNQPQHF
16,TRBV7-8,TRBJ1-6,CASSSGQGLNNSPLHF
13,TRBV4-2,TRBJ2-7,CASSQDWFNEQYF
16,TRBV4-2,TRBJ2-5,CASSQDLGGGSETQYF
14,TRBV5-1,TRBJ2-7,CASSLQAMKVEQYF
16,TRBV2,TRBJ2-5,CASRKGGLFMWETQYF
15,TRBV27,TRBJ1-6,CASSPWDRDNSPLHF
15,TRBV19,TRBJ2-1,CASSMLAGGYNEQFF
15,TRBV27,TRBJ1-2,CASRIGQNANYGYTF